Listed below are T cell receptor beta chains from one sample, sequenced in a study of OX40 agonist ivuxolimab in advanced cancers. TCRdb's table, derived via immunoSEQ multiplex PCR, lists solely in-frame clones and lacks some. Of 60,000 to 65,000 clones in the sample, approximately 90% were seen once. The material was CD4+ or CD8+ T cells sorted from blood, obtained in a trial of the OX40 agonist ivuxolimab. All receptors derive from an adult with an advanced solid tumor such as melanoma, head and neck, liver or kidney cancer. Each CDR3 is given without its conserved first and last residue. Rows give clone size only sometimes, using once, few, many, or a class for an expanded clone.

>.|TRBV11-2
ASSFGDWSANEQF
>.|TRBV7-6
ASSPGGANEQF
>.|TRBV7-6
ASSLGPLSGSSYNEQF
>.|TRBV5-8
ASSGHPNYGYT
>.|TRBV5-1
ASSGGLRETQY
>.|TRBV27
ASSLSRASYEQY
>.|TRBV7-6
ASSPEAGTNSYNEQF
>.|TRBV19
ASSDPEGPWRDEKLF
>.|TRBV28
ASSLETPFPAQH
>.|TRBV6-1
ASSSGQALYEQY
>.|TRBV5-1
ASSLLLSTFGSEAF
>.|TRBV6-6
ASSTNRDSTDTQY
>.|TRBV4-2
ASSQEKITDGYSYEQY
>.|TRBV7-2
ASSYHGLAGLKSSYEQY
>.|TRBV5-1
ASSPLGQGFYEQY
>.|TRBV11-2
ASSSEVGVNTEAF
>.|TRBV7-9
ASSLLPLANEQF
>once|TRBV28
ASSPREEDTGELF
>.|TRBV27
ASSLSGQGLGSYGYT
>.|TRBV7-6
ASSDKAAGNTEAF
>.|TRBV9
ASSVGGGSYNEQF
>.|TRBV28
ASSSWDRDQPQH
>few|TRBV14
ASSPSGLVGEAF
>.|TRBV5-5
ASSLDLGGRQPQH
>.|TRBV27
ASTPWGRDDGEQF
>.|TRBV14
ASSDPGLPMSSYNEQF
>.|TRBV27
ASTPRLGSHEQY
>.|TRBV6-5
ASSYLANPGELF
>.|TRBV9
ASSVARGGAGTEAF
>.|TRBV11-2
ASSLSNRGAGNTIY
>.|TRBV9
ASSVGTSGRALNEQF
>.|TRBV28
ASSPTSGRNHYEQY
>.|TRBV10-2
ASSDFRQGAGQETQY
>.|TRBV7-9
ASSNVISTDTQY
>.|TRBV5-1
ASSLVGLADYTDTQY
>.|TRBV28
ASSAQGYEQY
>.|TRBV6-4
ASSLTSGGADTQY
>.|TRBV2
ASSELSGTNTGELF
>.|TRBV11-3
ASSPADRGWDTGELF
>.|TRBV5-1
ASSLGAHYEQY
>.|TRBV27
ASSFAGGYYEQY
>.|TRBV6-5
ASSQTGVAKNIQY
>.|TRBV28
ASSNQGYEQY
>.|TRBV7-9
ASSLTSGSGDEQF
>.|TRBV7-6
ASTPRAGDLYGEQF
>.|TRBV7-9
ASSGEDRTANYGYT
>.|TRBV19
ASLLVAGGELF
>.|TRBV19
ASSLYDSKNTEAF
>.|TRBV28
ASSLSRETQY
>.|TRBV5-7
ASSGRGDNEQF
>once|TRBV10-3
AISPPGGQETQY
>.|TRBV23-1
ASSQSENNEQF
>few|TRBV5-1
ASSSSGGHEQF
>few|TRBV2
ASSESLGLDGEQF
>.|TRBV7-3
ASSRDSGVYNEQF